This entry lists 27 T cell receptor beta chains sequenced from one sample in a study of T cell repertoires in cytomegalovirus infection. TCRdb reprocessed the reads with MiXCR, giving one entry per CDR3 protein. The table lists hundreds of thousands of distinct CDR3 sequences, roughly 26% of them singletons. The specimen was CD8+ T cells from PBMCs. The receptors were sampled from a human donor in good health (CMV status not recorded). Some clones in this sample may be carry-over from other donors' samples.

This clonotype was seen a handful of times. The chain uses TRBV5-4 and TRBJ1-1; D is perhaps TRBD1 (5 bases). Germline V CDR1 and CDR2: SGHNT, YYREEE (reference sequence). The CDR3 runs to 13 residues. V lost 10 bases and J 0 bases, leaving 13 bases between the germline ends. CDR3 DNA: TGTGCCGGGGGGGACGCCCTGAACACTGAAGCTTTCTTT. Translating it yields CAGGDALNTEAFF.

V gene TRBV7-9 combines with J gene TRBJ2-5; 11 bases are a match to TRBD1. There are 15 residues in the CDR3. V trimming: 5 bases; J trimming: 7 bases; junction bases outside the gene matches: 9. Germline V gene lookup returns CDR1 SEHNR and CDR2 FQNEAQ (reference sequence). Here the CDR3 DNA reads TGTGCCAGCAGCGTCGGGACAGGGGGTCTAGTGACCCAGTACTTC. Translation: CASSVGTGGLVTQYF.

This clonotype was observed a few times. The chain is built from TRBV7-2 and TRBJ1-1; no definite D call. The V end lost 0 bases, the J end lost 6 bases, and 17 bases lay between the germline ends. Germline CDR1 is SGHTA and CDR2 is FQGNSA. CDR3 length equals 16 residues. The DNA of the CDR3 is TGTGCCAGCAGCTTAGCTTTTCGTGCAGCTGACGCTGAAGCTTTCTTT. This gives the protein CASSLAFRAADAEAFF.

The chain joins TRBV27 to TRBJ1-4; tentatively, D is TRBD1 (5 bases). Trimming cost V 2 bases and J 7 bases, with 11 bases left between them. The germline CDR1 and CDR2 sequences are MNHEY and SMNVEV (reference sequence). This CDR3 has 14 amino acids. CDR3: CASSLIGGSEKLFF. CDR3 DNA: TGTGCCAGCAGTTTAATCGGGGGTAGTGAAAAACTGTTTTTT.

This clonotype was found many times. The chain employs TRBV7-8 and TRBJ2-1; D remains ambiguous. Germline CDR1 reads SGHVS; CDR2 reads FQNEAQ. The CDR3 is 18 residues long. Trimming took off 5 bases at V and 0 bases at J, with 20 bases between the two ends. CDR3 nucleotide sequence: TGTGCCAGCAGCCTCCGGACCTCGGAATCTTTCTCCTACAATGAGCAGTTCTTC. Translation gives CASSLRTSESFSYNEQFF. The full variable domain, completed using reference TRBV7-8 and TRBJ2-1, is GAGVSQSPRYKVAKRGQDVALRCDPISGHVSLFWYQQALGQGPEFLTYFQNEAQLDKSGLPSDRFFAERPEGSVSTLKIQRTQQEDSAVYLCASSLRTSESFSYNEQFFGPGTRLTVL.

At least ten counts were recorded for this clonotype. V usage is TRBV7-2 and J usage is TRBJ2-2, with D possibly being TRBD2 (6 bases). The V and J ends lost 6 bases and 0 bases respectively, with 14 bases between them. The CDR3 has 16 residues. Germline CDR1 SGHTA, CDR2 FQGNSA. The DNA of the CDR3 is TGTGCCAGCAGTGACCCCGGGACTCCGAACACCGGGGAGCTGTTTTTT. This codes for CASSDPGTPNTGELFF.

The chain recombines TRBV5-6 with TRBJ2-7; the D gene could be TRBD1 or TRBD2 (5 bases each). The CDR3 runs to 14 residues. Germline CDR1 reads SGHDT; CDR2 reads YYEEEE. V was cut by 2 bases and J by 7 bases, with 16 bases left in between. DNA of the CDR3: TGTGCCAGCAGCTTAGACGGGACGCCACCTGAGCAGTACTTC. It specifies CASSLDGTPPEQYF.

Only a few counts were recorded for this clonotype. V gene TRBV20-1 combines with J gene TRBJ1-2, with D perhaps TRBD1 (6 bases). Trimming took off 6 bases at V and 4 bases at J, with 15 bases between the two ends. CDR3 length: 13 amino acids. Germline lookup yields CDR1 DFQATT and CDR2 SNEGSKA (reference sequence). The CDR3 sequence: CSATSQGFYGYTF. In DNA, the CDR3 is TGCAGTGCCACATCCCAGGGGTTCTATGGCTACACCTTC.

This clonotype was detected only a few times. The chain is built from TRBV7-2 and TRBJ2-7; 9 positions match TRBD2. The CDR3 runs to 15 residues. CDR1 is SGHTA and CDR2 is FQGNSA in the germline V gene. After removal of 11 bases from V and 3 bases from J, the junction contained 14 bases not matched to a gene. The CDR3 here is CASMGVAGAIYEQYV. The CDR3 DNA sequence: TGTGCCTCTATGGGGGTAGCGGGGGCGATCTACGAGCAGTACGTC.

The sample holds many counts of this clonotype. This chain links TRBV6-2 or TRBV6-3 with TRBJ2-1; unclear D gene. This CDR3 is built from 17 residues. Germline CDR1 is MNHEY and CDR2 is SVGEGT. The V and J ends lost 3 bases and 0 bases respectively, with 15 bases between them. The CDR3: CASSYSPNTRSYNEQFF. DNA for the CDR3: TGTGCCAGCAGTTATTCCCCGAATACCCGCTCCTACAATGAGCAGTTCTTC.

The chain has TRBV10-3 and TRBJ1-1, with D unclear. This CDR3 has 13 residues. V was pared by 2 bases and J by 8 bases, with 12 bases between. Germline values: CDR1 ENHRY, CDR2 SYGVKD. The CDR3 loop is CAISERGSLEAFF. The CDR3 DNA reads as TGTGCCATCAGTGAGAGAGGGTCTCTGGAAGCTTTCTTT.

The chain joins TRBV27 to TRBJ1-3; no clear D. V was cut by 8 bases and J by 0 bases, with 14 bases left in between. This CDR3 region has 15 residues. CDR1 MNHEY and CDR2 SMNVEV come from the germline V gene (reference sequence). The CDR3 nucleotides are TGTGCCAGCGTCAGTCCGACACCCTCTGGAAACACCATATATTTT. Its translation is CASVSPTPSGNTIYF.

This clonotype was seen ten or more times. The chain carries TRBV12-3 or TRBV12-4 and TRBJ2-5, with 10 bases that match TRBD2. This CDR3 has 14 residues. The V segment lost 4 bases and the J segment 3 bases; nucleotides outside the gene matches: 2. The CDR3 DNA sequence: TGTGCCAGCAGTTCAGCGGGGGGGGAAGAGACCCAGTACTTC. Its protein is CASSSAGGEETQYF.

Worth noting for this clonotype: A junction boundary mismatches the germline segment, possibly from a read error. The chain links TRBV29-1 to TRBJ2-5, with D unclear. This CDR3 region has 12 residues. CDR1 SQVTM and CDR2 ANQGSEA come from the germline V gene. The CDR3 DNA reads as TGCAGCCCCGTCAAGTCTCAAGAGACACAGTACTTC. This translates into CSPVKSQETQYF.

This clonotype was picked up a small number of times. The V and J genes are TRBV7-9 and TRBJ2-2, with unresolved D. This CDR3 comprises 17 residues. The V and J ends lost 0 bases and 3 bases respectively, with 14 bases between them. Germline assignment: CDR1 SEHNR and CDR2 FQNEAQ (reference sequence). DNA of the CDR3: TGTGCCAGCAGCTTAGCGCGCGGCTTGAGAGACACCGGGGAGCTGTTTTTT. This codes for CASSLARGLRDTGELFF.

CDR3 bases: TGTGCCAGCAGTCTTCGACAGGGGGCTTACACCGGGGAGCTGTTTTTT. It encodes CASSLRQGAYTGELFF. The chain has TRBV28 and TRBJ2-2; 10 bases are a match to TRBD1. This CDR3 spans 16 amino acids. From germline, CDR1 is MDHEN and CDR2 SYDVKM. V was clipped by 5 bases and J by 3 bases; unmatched bases: 6.

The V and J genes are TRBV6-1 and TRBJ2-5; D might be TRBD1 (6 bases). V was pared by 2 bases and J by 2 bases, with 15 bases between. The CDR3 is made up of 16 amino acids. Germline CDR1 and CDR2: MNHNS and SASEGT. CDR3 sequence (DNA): TGTGCCAGCAGTGAAATGAGGGGGACATATCAAGAGACCCAGTACTTC. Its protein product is CASSEMRGTYQETQYF.

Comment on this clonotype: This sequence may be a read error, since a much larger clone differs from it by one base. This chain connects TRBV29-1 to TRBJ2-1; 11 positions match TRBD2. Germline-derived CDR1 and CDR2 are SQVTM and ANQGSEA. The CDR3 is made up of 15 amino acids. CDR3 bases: TGCAGCATTGAAGGGCTAGCGGGGGGATACAATGAGCAGTTCTTC. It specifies CSIEGLAGGYNEQFF.

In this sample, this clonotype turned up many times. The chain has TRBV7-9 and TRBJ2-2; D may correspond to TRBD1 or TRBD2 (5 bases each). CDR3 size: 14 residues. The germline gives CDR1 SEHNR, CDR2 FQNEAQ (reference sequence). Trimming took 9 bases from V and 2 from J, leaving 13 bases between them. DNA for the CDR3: TGTGCCAGGGGGAGCAGGGACAACACCGGGGAGCTGTTTTTT. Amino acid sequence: CARGSRDNTGELFF.

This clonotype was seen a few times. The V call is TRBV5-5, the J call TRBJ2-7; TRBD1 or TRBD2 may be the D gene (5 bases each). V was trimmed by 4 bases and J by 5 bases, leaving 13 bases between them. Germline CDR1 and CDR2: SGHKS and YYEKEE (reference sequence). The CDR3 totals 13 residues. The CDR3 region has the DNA TGTGCCAGCAGCGGGGACCCTGAGGACGAGCAGTACTTC. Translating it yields CASSGDPEDEQYF.

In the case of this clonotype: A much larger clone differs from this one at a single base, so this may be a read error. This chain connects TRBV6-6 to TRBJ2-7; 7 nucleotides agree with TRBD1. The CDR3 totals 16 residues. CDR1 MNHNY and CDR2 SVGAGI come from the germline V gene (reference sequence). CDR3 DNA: TGTGCCAACAGTTACTCTGTCCGGGACAGTTCCTACGAGCAGTACTTC. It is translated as CANSYSVRDSSYEQYF.

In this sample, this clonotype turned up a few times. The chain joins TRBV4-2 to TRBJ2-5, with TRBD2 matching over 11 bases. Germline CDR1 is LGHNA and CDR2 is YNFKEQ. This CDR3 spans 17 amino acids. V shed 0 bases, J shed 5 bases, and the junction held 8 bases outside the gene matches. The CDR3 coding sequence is TGTGCCAGCAGCCAAGAGGGGGTAGCGGGGGGGCCTGAGACCCAGTACTTC. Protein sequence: CASSQEGVAGGPETQYF.

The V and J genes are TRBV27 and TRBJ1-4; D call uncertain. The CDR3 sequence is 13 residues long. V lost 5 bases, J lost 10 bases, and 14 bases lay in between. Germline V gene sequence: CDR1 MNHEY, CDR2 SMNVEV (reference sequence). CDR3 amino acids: CASSPLDSGKLFF. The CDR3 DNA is TGTGCCAGCAGTCCCCTCGATTCTGGAAAACTGTTTTTT.

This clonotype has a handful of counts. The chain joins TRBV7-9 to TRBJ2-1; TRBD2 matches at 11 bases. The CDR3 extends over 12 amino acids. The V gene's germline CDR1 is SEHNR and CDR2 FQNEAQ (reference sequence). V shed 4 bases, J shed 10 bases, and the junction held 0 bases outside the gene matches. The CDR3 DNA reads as TGTGCCAGCAGCTCTAGCGGGGGGGAGCAGTTCTTC. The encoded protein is CASSSSGGEQFF.

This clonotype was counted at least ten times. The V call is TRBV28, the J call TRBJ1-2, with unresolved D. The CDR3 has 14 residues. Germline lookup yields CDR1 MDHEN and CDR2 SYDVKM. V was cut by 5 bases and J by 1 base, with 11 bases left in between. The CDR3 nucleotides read TGTGCCAGCAGTGGGGATCGGGATAACTATGGCTACACCTTC. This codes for CASSGDRDNYGYTF.

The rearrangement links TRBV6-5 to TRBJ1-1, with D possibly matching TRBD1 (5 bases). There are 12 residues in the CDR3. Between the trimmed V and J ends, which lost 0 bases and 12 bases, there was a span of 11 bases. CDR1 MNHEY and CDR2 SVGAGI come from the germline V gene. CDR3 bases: TGTGCCAGCAGTTACTCAGGGGAGGAAACTTTCTTT. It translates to CASSYSGEETFF.

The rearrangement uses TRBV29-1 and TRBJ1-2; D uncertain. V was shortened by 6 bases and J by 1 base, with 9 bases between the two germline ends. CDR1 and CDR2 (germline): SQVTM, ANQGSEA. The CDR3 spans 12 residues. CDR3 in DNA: TGCAGCGTCCTCCAGAGTAACTATGGCTACACCTTC. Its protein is CSVLQSNYGYTF. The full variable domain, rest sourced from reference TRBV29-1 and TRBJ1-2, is SAVISQKPSRDICQRGTSLTIQCQVDSQVTMMFWYRQQPGQSLTLIATANQGSEATYESGFVIDKFPISRPNLTFSTLTVSNMSPEDSSIYLCSVLQSNYGYTFGSGTRLTVV.